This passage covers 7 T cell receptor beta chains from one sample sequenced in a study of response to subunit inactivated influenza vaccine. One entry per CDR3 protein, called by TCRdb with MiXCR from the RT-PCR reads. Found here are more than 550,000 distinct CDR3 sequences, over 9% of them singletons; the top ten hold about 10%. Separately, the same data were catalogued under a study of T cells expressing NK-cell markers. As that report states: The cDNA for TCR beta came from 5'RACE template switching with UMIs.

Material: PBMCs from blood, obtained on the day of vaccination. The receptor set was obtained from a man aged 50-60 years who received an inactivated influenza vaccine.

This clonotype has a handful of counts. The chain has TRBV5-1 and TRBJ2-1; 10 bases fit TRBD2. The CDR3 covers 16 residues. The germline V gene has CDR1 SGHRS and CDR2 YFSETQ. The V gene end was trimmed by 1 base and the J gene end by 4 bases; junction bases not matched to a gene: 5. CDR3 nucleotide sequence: TGCGCCAGCAGCTTGAATAGCGGGGGGATTTACAATGAGCAGTTCTTC. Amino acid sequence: CASSLNSGGIYNEQFF.

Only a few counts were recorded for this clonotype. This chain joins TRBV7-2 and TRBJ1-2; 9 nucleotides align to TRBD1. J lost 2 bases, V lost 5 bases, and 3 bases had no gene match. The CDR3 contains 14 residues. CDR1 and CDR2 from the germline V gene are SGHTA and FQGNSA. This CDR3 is CASSIGQGNYGYTF. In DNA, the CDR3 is TGTGCCAGCAGCATAGGACAGGGGAACTATGGCTACACCTTC.

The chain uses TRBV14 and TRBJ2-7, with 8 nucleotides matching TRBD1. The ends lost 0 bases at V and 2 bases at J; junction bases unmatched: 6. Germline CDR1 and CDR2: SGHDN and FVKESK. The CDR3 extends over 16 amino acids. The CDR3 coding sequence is TGTGCCAGCAGCCAAGACGTGGGACAGGCGACCTACGAGCAGTACTTC. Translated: CASSQDVGQATYEQYF.

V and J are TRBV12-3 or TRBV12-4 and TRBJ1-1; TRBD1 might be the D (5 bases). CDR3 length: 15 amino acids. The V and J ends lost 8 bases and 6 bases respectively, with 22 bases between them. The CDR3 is CASAPWGGGGAEAFF. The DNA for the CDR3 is TGTGCCAGCGCACCGTGGGGCGGGGGAGGGGCTGAAGCTTTCTTT.

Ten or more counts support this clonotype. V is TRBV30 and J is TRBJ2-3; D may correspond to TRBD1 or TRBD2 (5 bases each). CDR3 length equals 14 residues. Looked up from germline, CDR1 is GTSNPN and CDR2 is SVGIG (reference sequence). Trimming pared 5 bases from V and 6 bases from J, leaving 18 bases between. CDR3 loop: CAWSPGPSSDTQYF. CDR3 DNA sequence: TGTGCCTGGTCCCCGGGACCATCATCGGATACGCAGTATTTT.

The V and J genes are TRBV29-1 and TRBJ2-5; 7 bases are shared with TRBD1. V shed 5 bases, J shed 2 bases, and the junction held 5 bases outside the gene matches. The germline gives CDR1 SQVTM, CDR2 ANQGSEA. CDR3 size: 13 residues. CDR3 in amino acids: CSVRKGQQETQYF. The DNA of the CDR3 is TGCAGCGTTAGAAAGGGACAGCAAGAGACCCAGTACTTC.

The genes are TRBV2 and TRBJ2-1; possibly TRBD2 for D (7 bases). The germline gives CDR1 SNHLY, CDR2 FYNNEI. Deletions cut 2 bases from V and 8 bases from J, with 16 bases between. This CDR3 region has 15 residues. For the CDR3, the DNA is TGTGCCAGCAGTGAATCCCGGGGGGCATTCGATGAGCAGTTCTTC. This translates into CASSESRGAFDEQFF.